The 26 T cell receptor beta chains below come from one sample, sequenced in a study of cytomegalovirus exposure and HLA in healthy donors. The PCR employed 60 Vbeta primers together with 13 Jbeta primers. Some clones are missing from TCRdb's copy, which holds only in-frame ones; the method was immunoSEQ multiplex PCR. This sample has some 130,000 clones, with about three quarters found just once. The specimen sequenced was PBMCs. The receptor set was obtained from a woman aged 30 to 39 in good health and CMV-seropositive.

V is TRBV2 and J is TRBJ2-2; D perhaps matches TRBD2 (6 bases). CDR1 and CDR2 from the germline V gene are SNHLY and FYNNEI. V lost 3 bases to trimming and J lost 4 bases, with 12 bases between them. The CDR3 length is 15 residues. This CDR3 reads CASSDGGVGTGELFF. For the CDR3, the DNA is TGTGCCAGCAGTGACGGCGGGGTAGGCACCGGGGAGCTGTTTTTT.

This clone was picked up one time. The chain employs TRBV18 and TRBJ2-5, with 9 bases aligning to TRBD2. From germline, CDR1 is KGHSH and CDR2 LQKENI. V lost 2 bases, J lost 0 bases, and 7 bases stayed unmatched. This CDR3 contains 17 residues. The CDR3 bases are TGTGCCAGCTCACCAATCCGGGCTAGCGGGGACCAAGAGACCCAGTACTTC. This encodes CASSPIRASGDQETQYF.

The rearrangement uses TRBV6-1 and TRBJ2-5; TRBD1 matches 8 bases. Trimming at V came to 4 bases and at J to 5 bases, leaving 15 bases not matched to a gene. The CDR3 spans 17 residues. Per the germline V gene, CDR1 is MNHNS and CDR2 is SASEGT. The CDR3 here is CASSAPGTGEPGETQYF. CDR3 bases: TGTGCCAGCAGTGCACCCGGGACAGGCGAGCCGGGGGAGACCCAGTACTTC.

V is TRBV7-9 and J is TRBJ1-1; no definite D call. The CDR3 is 15 residues long. Trimming took 2 bases from V and 4 from J, leaving 14 bases between them. Per the germline V gene, CDR1 is SEHNR and CDR2 is FQNEAQ (reference sequence). Here the CDR3 DNA reads TGTGCCAGCAGCTTAAGTACAGATGGAGGCACTGAAGCTTTCTTT. Its protein is CASSLSTDGGTEAFF.

The chain links TRBV4-1 to TRBJ2-3; 10 bases are shared with TRBD2. The CDR3 contains 18 residues. Germline trimming cut 1 base from V and 0 bases from J; bases unmatched to any gene: 7. Germline V gives CDR1 MGHRA, CDR2 YSYEKL. The CDR3 protein is CASSQATLGLASTDTQYF. For the CDR3, the DNA is TGCGCCAGCAGCCAAGCGACCTTGGGACTAGCGAGCACAGATACGCAGTATTTT.

The chain combines TRBV4-1 with TRBJ2-7, with D perhaps matching TRBD1 (6 bases). CDR1 is MGHRA and CDR2 is YSYEKL in the germline V gene. V dropped 0 bases and J dropped 3 bases, with 12 bases sitting between them. The CDR3 contains 15 residues. As DNA, the CDR3 is TGCGCCAGCAGCCAAGACGGGACACACGTCTACGAGCAGTACTTC. It translates to CASSQDGTHVYEQYF.

The V gene is TRBV29-1, the J gene TRBJ2-7, with 8 bases lining up with TRBD2. The CDR3 extends over 12 amino acids. The junction had 7 bases not matched to a gene; V was cut back by 7 bases and J by 5 bases. CDR1 SQVTM and CDR2 ANQGSEA come from the germline V gene. CDR3 residues: CSAAREGNEQYF. For the CDR3, the DNA is TGCAGCGCCGCCCGGGAGGGGAACGAGCAGTACTTC.

Note on this clone: This CDR3 is also generated by other DNA sequences in the sample. CDR3 DNA sequence: TGTGCCAGCAGTAACAGGGGGCTCGGCTATGGCTACACCTTC. Translated, it gives CASSNRGLGYGYTF. The chain employs TRBV27 and TRBJ1-2, with 9 nucleotides matching TRBD1. Germline V lookup: CDR1 MNHEY, CDR2 SMNVEV (reference sequence). This CDR3 is 14 amino acids long. Trimming cost V 5 bases and J 4 bases; bases outside gene matches: 5.

This chain uses TRBV2 with TRBJ2-1, with 7 bases matching TRBD2. CDR3 size: 14 residues. Per the germline V gene, CDR1 is SNHLY and CDR2 is FYNNEI. V was pared by 6 bases and J by 2 bases, with 4 bases of the junction left unmatched. CDR3 DNA: TGTGCCAGCAGGGGTGGACTAGCCTACAATGAGCAGTTCTTC. Amino acid sequence: CASRGGLAYNEQFF.

This chain links TRBV4-3 with TRBJ2-5; D perhaps matches TRBD1 (5 bases). The ends were cut back, 1 base at V and 4 bases at J, with 13 bases in the middle. This CDR3 is built from 15 residues. Germline V gives CDR1 LGHNA, CDR2 YSLEER. Here the CDR3 DNA reads TGCGCCAGCAGCCAAGCCCAGGGTCCCGGAGAGACCCAGTACTTC. Protein product: CASSQAQGPGETQYF.

This chain links TRBV28 with TRBJ2-1; D is unresolved. Trimming cost V 7 bases and J 7 bases, with 8 bases left between them. Germline V CDR1 and CDR2: MDHEN, SYDVKM. The CDR3 length is 11 residues. The CDR3 reads CASTWRNEQFF. The CDR3 coding sequence is TGTGCCAGCACCTGGCGGAATGAGCAGTTCTTC.

The V gene is TRBV18, the J gene TRBJ1-5, with TRBD1 identical over 12 bases. V shed 5 bases, J shed 2 bases, and the junction held 10 bases outside the gene matches. CDR1 is KGHSH and CDR2 is LQKENI in the germline V gene. This CDR3 has 18 residues. Here the CDR3 reads CASSAKRDRGPGNQPQHF. The CDR3 DNA sequence: TGTGCCAGCTCAGCAAAACGGGACAGGGGGCCAGGCAATCAGCCCCAGCATTTT.

The rearrangement joins TRBV5-1 to TRBJ2-2; unclear D gene. CDR3 size: 13 residues. V gave up 0 bases and J gave up 8 bases, with 8 bases separating them. Germline CDR1 is SGHRS and CDR2 is YFSETQ. The CDR3 coding sequence is TGCGCCAGCAGCTTGGGCGTAAATGGGGAGCTGTTTTTT. It codes for CASSLGVNGELFF.

The chain recombines TRBV27 with TRBJ2-5; 10 bases map to TRBD2. Germline CDR1 is MNHEY and CDR2 is SMNVEV (reference sequence). V dropped 6 bases and J dropped 3; count of bases not matched to a gene: 7. The CDR3 has 15 residues. Written as DNA, the CDR3 is TGTGCCAGCAGCCCTCTCCTAGCGGGGGAAGAGACCCAGTACTTC. It yields the protein CASSPLLAGEETQYF.

The J gene is TRBJ2-3, the V gene TRBV19; 7 bases align to TRBD1. CDR1 and CDR2 from the germline V gene are LNHDA and SQIVND (reference sequence). This CDR3 is 15 amino acids long. V was pared by 7 bases and J by 4 bases, with 11 bases of the junction left unmatched. The CDR3 spells CASTSADRASDTQYF. The CDR3 DNA reads TGTGCCAGTACCTCGGCAGACAGGGCTTCAGATACGCAGTATTTT.

The V and J genes are TRBV7-2 and TRBJ2-2, with TRBD1 as a possible D gene (5 bases). Germline loops: CDR1 SGHTA, CDR2 FQGNSA. The germline V and J ends were trimmed by 5 bases and 7 bases, with 11 bases remaining between them. There are 13 residues in the CDR3. Here the CDR3 reads CASSQNQGGELFF. The CDR3 coding sequence is TGTGCCAGCAGCCAGAACCAGGGCGGGGAGCTGTTTTTT.

The genes are TRBV7-6 and TRBJ1-2; D remains ambiguous. V lost 5 bases to trimming and J lost 4 bases, with 17 bases between them. Germline assignment: CDR1 SGHVS and CDR2 FNYEAQ. The CDR3 runs to 15 residues. CDR3 in amino acids: CASSDRSTRTYGYTF. In DNA, the CDR3 is TGTGCCAGCAGCGACCGCTCGACAAGAACCTATGGCTACACCTTC.

V usage is TRBV4-2 and J usage is TRBJ1-4; 8 bases line up with TRBD1. The CDR3 has 15 amino acids. With 0 bases clipped from V and 5 bases from J, the junction kept 2 bases outside the gene matches. Germline values: CDR1 LGHNA, CDR2 YNFKEQ. The CDR3 protein is CASSQDRTGNEKLFF. The CDR3 coding sequence is TGTGCCAGCAGCCAAGACCGGACAGGGAATGAAAAACTGTTTTTT.

V gene TRBV7-9 combines with J gene TRBJ1-3; a weak D match, TRBD1 (6 bases). The germline CDR1 and CDR2 sequences are SEHNR and FQNEAQ (reference sequence). This CDR3 is built from 15 residues. V was trimmed by 5 bases and J by 0 bases, leaving 11 bases between them. This CDR3 is CASSDRINSGNTIYF. The CDR3 DNA reads as TGTGCCAGCAGCGACAGGATTAACTCTGGAAACACCATATATTTT.

The gene calls are TRBV11-2 and TRBJ2-5; D might be TRBD1 (6 bases). This CDR3 region has 13 residues. The V gene lost 5 bases and the J gene lost 3 bases, with 10 bases spanning the gap. Germline V gene data show CDR1 as SGHAT and CDR2 as FQNNGV. The CDR3 nucleotides are TGTGCCAGCAGCGGGACACCAAAAGAGACCCAGTACTTC. This gives the protein CASSGTPKETQYF.

This chain uses TRBV5-5 with TRBJ2-5; a possible D gene is TRBD1 (6 bases). Per the germline V gene, CDR1 is SGHKS and CDR2 is YYEKEE (reference sequence). The CDR3 is 14 amino acids. Deletions cut 4 bases from V and 4 bases from J, with 14 bases between. DNA of the CDR3: TGTGCCAGCAGCCATCCCACAGGGTCAGAGACCCAGTACTTC. Protein product: CASSHPTGSETQYF.

This clone was recorded once. The chain couples TRBV6-5 to TRBJ1-2; 7 bases map to TRBD1. J gave up 4 bases and V 5 bases, and 10 bases lay outside the gene matches. Germline loops: CDR1 MNHEY, CDR2 SVGAGI. The CDR3 is 15 amino acids. In DNA form, the CDR3 reads TGTGCCAGCAGTGCACAACGGGGACAGCTCTATGGCTACACCTTC. Its protein product is CASSAQRGQLYGYTF.

V is TRBV19 and J is TRBJ1-5; D unresolved. The V end lost 1 base, the J end lost 4 bases, and 8 bases lay between the germline ends. CDR3 length: 14 amino acids. Germline V lookup: CDR1 LNHDA, CDR2 SQIVND (reference sequence). The CDR3 sequence: CASSIVEMNQPQHF. CDR3 nucleotide sequence: TGTGCCAGTAGTATAGTCGAGATGAATCAGCCCCAGCATTTT.

This clone was counted only a few times. The chain has TRBV5-6 and TRBJ2-2; 13 bases are shared with TRBD2. CDR3 length: 18 amino acids. Germline V gene sequence: CDR1 SGHDT, CDR2 YYEEEE. J lost 7 bases, V lost 0 bases, and 9 bases had no gene match. The CDR3 is CASSLGLAGGKAGGELFF. The CDR3 nucleotides are TGTGCCAGCAGCTTGGGACTAGCGGGGGGTAAGGCCGGCGGGGAGCTGTTTTTT.

The chain combines TRBV10-3 with TRBJ1-2; no clear D gene. The V gene lost 3 bases and the J gene lost 4 bases, with 9 bases spanning the gap. Germline-derived CDR1 and CDR2 are ENHRY and SYGVKD. The CDR3 is made up of 13 amino acids. CDR3 region: CAISEDKTYGYTF. The CDR3 DNA reads as TGTGCCATCAGTGAAGACAAGACCTATGGCTACACCTTC.

V usage is TRBV18 and J usage is TRBJ1-3, with a possible D match to TRBD1 (5 bases). The CDR3 spans 14 residues. Trimming took off 2 bases at V and 10 bases at J, with 15 bases between the two ends. Germline-derived CDR1 and CDR2 are KGHSH and LQKENI. The CDR3 bases are TGTGCCAGCTCACCAGATGGGGCCGTGGGAACCATATATTTT. Amino acids: CASSPDGAVGTIYF.